These T cell receptor beta chains were read from a single sample in a study of PD-1 blockade in mismatch repair-deficient tumors. Their antigens remain unidentified. Only in-frame clones appear in the TCRdb table, and some are missing; sequencing was by immunoSEQ multiplex PCR. The repertoire holds about 14,000 clones, with around four fifths as singletons. The sample here was cells cultured in vitro, taken from a patient treated with pembrolizumab. The receptor set was obtained from an adult with mismatch repair-deficient cancer. Both conserved end residues are part of each CDR3. A D gene is named only where the DNA matches it firmly. Size is omitted from some rows. Given values are once, few, many or a class for expanded clones.

d_call j_call clone_size v_call cdr3_nt cdr3_aa
TRBD2 TRBJ2-2 . TRBV5-1 TGCGCCAGCAGCTCTCCCGTGGGCGGGGGTAACACCGGGGAGCTGTTTTTT CASSSPVGGGNTGELFF
. TRBJ1-1 . TRBV19 TGTGCCAGTAGTATAAAGAGGGGGGGCACTGAAGCTTTCTTT CASSIKRGGTEAFF
TRBD1 TRBJ2-3 . TRBV7-3 TGTGCCAGCAGCTCCAGGGGGCCTGCAGATACGCAGTATTTT CASSSRGPADTQYF
TRBD1 TRBJ1-2 . TRBV12-5 TGTGCTAGTGGTTTGGGACAGGGCTACTATGGCTACACCTTC CASGLGQGYYGYTF
. TRBJ2-7 once TRBV5-1 TGCGCCAGCAGCTTGGACTTCGACGAGCAGTACTTC CASSLDFDEQYF
TRBD1 TRBJ2-6 . TRBV2 TGTGCCAGCATTGGGACAGGGGCCTCTGGGGCCAACGTCCTGACTTTC CASIGTGASGANVLTF
. TRBJ1-1 . TRBV5-6 TGTGCCAGCAGCTCGATCATGAACACTGAAGCTTTCTTT CASSSIMNTEAFF
TRBD2 TRBJ2-7 . TRBV19 TGTGCCAGTAGTATGCTCTCACACGGGCCGGGGGGAGGATACGAGCAGTACTTC CASSMLSHGPGGGYEQYF
TRBD2 TRBJ2-1 . TRBV5-1 TGCGCCAGCAGCTTGGCCCTAGCGGGAGGGCCCTCGAGCTCCTACAATGAGCAGTTCTTC CASSLALAGGPSSSYNEQFF
. TRBJ2-7 . TRBV7-9 TGTGCCAGCAGCTTATCCGGGCTCCCCTACGAGCAGTACTTC CASSLSGLPYEQYF
TRBD2 TRBJ2-4 . TRBV7-8 TGTGCCAGCAGCTTAGCGAGGCTAGCGGGAGGGCACGGAGTCAAAAACATTCAGTACTTC CASSLARLAGGHGVKNIQYF
. TRBJ1-2 . TRBV28 TGTGCCAGCAGTTTTAATCCTAACTATGGCTACACCTTC CASSFNPNYGYTF
. TRBJ2-2 . TRBV5-1 TGCGCCAGCAGCTTAGAAGACACTTACACCGGGGAGCTGTTTTTT CASSLEDTYTGELFF
. TRBJ2-1 . TRBV6-1 TGTGCCAGCAGTGAAGGTGTAGTCAGGGGCAATGAGCAGTTCTTC CASSEGVVRGNEQFF
. TRBJ1-2 few TRBV29-1 TGCAGCGTTGAAGGAACGGGGTACTATGGCTACACCTTC CSVEGTGYYGYTF
. TRBJ2-7 large TRBV5-4 TGTGCCAGCAACCTATGGGGCTCCCCGAACGAGCAGTACTTC CASNLWGSPNEQYF
. TRBJ2-2 . TRBV28 TGTGCCAGCAGTTTGGCCCCGAACACCGGGGAGCTGTTTTTT CASSLAPNTGELFF
. TRBJ2-5 . TRBV27 TGTGCCAGCAGTTTATGGGGCAGCGAACAAGAGACCCAGTACTTC CASSLWGSEQETQYF
. TRBJ2-1 . TRBV14 TGTGCCAGCAGCCTGAGGGGAGATGAGCAGTTCTTC CASSLRGDEQFF
TRBD2 TRBJ2-3 . TRBV27 TGTGCCAGCAGTTTATTGGGACTAGAATTCGAACGGGATACGCAGTATTTT CASSLLGLEFERDTQYF
TRBD2 TRBJ2-7 . TRBV19 TGTGCCAGTAGTAAGGCGGGAGGTTACGAGCAGTACTTC CASSKAGGYEQYF
. TRBJ2-1 . TRBV5-1 TGCGCCAGCAGCGATAATCAGGGGGGTCAGTTCTTC CASSDNQGGQFF
. TRBJ2-5 . TRBV21-1 TGTGCCAGCAGCAAACGCCATAGCGGGTTCGTTCAAGAGACCCAGTACTTC CASSKRHSGFVQETQYF
. TRBJ1-5 . TRBV30 TGTGCCTGGAGTAGTGGGGCGCTTCAGCCCCAGCATTTT CAWSSGALQPQHF
. TRBJ2-7 . TRBV6-5 TGTGCCAGCAGTCACACATACGAGCAGTACTTC CASSHTYEQYF
. TRBJ2-7 . TRBV4-2 TGTGCCAGCAGCCAAGATTTGGGGGAGTCCTACGAGCAGTACTTC CASSQDLGESYEQYF
. TRBJ2-7 . TRBV6-1 TGTGCCAGCGACAGGAACACTTACGAGCAGTACTTC CASDRNTYEQYF
TRBD1 TRBJ2-1 once TRBV7-6 TGTGCCAGCAGCTCCGAAGGCGGACAGGGAAACAAGCTTGAGCAGTTCTTC CASSSEGGQGNKLEQFF
TRBD2 TRBJ2-7 . TRBV7-3 TGTGCCAGCAGCTTCCGCGGGAGGGCCCTTGCCGCCTTCCGCGAGCAGTACTTC CASSFRGRALAAFREQYF
. TRBJ2-1 . TRBV5-1 TGCGCCAGCAGCTTGTTGGGGGTGGTAGATGAGCAGTTCTTC CASSLLGVVDEQFF
TRBD2 TRBJ2-3 . TRBV9 TGTGCCAGCATGCCGGGACTAAATAGACCAGATACGCAGTATTTT CASMPGLNRPDTQYF
. TRBJ2-5 few TRBV7-2 TGTGCTAGCACGCGGGAAACCCAAGAGACCCAGTACTTC CASTRETQETQYF
TRBD2 TRBJ2-1 . TRBV5-4 TGTGCCAGCAGCTTGGGTGGGAGCGGGGATGAGCAGTTCTTC CASSLGGSGDEQFF
. TRBJ1-2 . TRBV14 TGTGCCAGCAGCCAAGGGCAGTCCTATGGCTACACCTTC CASSQGQSYGYTF
. TRBJ2-3 . TRBV7-6 TGTGCCAGCAGCCTTGACTCGTTCACAGATACGCAGTATTTT CASSLDSFTDTQYF
TRBD1 TRBJ1-1 . TRBV9 TGTGCCAGCAGTCGGATACAGGGGGGGTTGACTGAAGCTTTCTTT CASSRIQGGLTEAFF
. TRBJ2-7 once TRBV5-1 TGCGCCAGCAGGTTGGGACACAGCTCCTACGAGCAGTACTTC CASRLGHSSYEQYF
. TRBJ1-2 . TRBV5-4 TGTGCCAGCAGCACATCCGGACAGATCGGTGGCTACACCTTC CASSTSGQIGGYTF
TRBD2 TRBJ2-3 . TRBV14 TGTGCCAGCAGCCAAGATACTGCTAGCGGGAGGGCGGCAGATACGCAGTATTTT CASSQDTASGRAADTQYF
TRBD2 TRBJ2-7 . TRBV7-9 TGTGCCAGCAGCCCGACTAGCGGGAGCTCCTACGAGCAGTACTTC CASSPTSGSSYEQYF
. TRBJ2-4 . TRBV5-1 TGCGCCAGCAGCTTGGGAGGCGGGCGAGGAAGCAAAAACATTCAGTACTTC CASSLGGGRGSKNIQYF
. TRBJ1-5 . TRBV19 TGTGCCAGTAGAAGGACAGAAGAGCAAAATAATCAGCCCCAGCATTTT CASRRTEEQNNQPQHF
. TRBJ1-1 . TRBV20-1 TGCAGTGCTAGGGTGAATGTTGAAGCTTTCTTT CSARVNVEAFF
TRBD2 TRBJ2-5 . TRBV7-2 TGTGCCAGCAGCTCGGGACTAGCGGGAGGCCGAGAGACCCAGTACTTC CASSSGLAGGRETQYF
TRBD2 TRBJ2-1 . TRBV18 TGTGCCAGCTCACCAGGACTAGCGAATGAGCAGTTCTTC CASSPGLANEQFF
TRBD2 TRBJ2-1 . TRBV7-6 TGTGCCAGCAGCTTAGGCGGGGGACGTACCCTTTCTGAGCAGTTCTTC CASSLGGGRTLSEQFF
TRBD1 TRBJ1-2 few TRBV28 TGTGCCAGCACCCATGTGACAGGGCAGGGCTACACCTTC CASTHVTGQGYTF
TRBD2 TRBJ2-7 . TRBV11-2 TGTGCCAGCAGCTTAGTAATTCGGCTAGCGGGAGGCGGAAACGAGCAGTACTTC CASSLVIRLAGGGNEQYF
TRBD1 TRBJ1-4 . TRBV5-1 TGCGCCAGCAGCTTGGGAGACAGGGTTGAAAAACTGTTTTTT CASSLGDRVEKLFF
TRBD2 TRBJ2-1 once TRBV11-3 TGTGCCAGCAGCCTAGTCGGCGCGGGAGGTCTCAATGAGCAGTTCTTC CASSLVGAGGLNEQFF
TRBD1 TRBJ1-1 . TRBV9 TGTGCCAGCAGCGCGGATTTGTGGGACAGGGGCCGGACTGAAGCTTTCTTT CASSADLWDRGRTEAFF
TRBD2 TRBJ2-1 . TRBV7-6 TGTGCCAGCAGCTTAGCGAGCCTAGCGGGTACTGAGCAGTTCTTC CASSLASLAGTEQFF
. TRBJ2-7 . TRBV11-3 TGTGCCAGCAGCTTGCGTAGCGCCGTCTACGAGCAGTACTTC CASSLRSAVYEQYF